This TCR beta chain was recovered during a study of blood T cells in healthy people across ages. Aged about 6 to 100, donors were systemically healthy Caucasians from Russia. The draw of peripheral blood yielded roughly 9.1 milliliters from each donor. In this sample, this clonotype turned up a few times. Its specificity is unknown. A second PCR of about 6 to 12 cycles used a sample-barcoded 5' primer and a J-beta primer mix. Template switching added a 12-random-nucleotide identifier to every cDNA molecule. One entry per CDR3 protein, called by TCRdb with MiXCR from the 5' RACE reads. The repertoire holds under 800,000 distinct CDR3 sequences, with around a fifth as singletons. The study, taken as a whole, reports: Diversity was estimated from one million T cells, and these estimates were considered underestimates.

The CDR3 sequence is 14 residues long. The germline gives CDR1 MDHEN, CDR2 SYDVKM. Specimen: blood. The chain combines TRBV28 with TRBJ2-1; TRBD1 matches at 7 bases. The J call may be in error: the DNA end matches TRBJ2-5 better. This sequence was found in a man between 65 and 79 years old in good health. The CDR3 sequence is CASSKGASRETQYF. The CDR3 bases are TGTGCCAGCAGCAAGGGGGCAAGTAGGGAGACCCAGTACTTC.